This T cell receptor beta chain emerged from a study of regulatory T cells in long-lasting Graves disease. Study findings and constraints: Because few samples were included, accuracy may have been lower. Blood alone, not thyroid tissue, was studied.

Time point of the sample: persistent/refractory GD, antithyroid drugs over 5 years with positive TRAb. Extracted PBMC RNA gave rise to the TCR library. Building the TCR beta libraries relied on iRepertoire HTBI primers, and CDR3 regions underwent Arm-PCR. One entry per CDR3 protein results from TCRdb running MiXCR on the multiplex PCR reads. The sample has about 460,000 distinct CDR3 sequences; approximately 23% are singletons. Points on this clonotype: As yet, its antigen is unknown.

The clonotype comes from a female donor with Graves disease. Sequencing used peripheral blood mononuclear cells (PBMCs), obtained when the disease was refractory, from a patient treated with antithyroid drugs.

The CDR3 DNA is TGTGCCAGCAGTTTGCGGGGGGCGGGTCAGCCCCAGCATTTT. Translation gives CASSLRGAGQPQHF. The chain employs TRBV27 and TRBJ1-5; TRBD1 might be the D (6 bases). This CDR3 spans 14 amino acids. Germline V CDR1 and CDR2: MNHEY, SMNVEV (reference sequence). V was cut by 3 bases and J by 6 bases, with 12 bases left in between.